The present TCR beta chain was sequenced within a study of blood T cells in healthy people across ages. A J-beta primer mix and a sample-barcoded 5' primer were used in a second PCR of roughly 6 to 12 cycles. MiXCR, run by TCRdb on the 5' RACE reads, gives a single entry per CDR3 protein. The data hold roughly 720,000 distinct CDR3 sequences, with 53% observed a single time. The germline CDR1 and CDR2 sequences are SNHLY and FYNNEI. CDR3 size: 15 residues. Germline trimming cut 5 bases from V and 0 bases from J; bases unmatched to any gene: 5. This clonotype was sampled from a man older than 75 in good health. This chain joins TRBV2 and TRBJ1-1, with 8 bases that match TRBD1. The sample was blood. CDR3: CASSRRTGLNTEAFF. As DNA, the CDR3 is TGTGCCAGCAGTAGACGGACAGGGCTGAACACTGAAGCTTTCTTT. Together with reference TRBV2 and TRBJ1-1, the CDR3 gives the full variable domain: EPEVTQTPSHQVTQMGQEVILRCVPISNHLYFYWYRQILGQKVEFLVSFYNNEISEKSEIFDDQFSVERPDGSNFTLKIRSTKLEDSAMYFCASSRRTGLNTEAFFGQGTRLTVV.